This T cell receptor beta chain was documented in a study of CD8 T cells in Susac syndrome. Germline V gives CDR1 DFQATT, CDR2 SNEGSKA (reference sequence). Trimming took 2 bases from V and 8 from J, leaving 13 bases between them. This CDR3 is 13 amino acids long. cDNA came from around 0.5 to 1 ug RNA primed by random hexamers. TCRdb ran MiXCR on the immunoSEQ multiplex PCR reads and lists one entry per CDR3 protein. Among around 130,000 distinct CDR3 sequences listed, roughly 94% were seen once. The sequence came from a human donor with multiple sclerosis. The chain has TRBV20-1 and TRBJ2-4; D is unresolved. Specimen: CD4+ T cells from PBMCs. Written as DNA, the CDR3 is TGCAGTGCTAGACGTCCATTGGGTCACATTCAGTACTTC. It encodes CSARRPLGHIQYF.